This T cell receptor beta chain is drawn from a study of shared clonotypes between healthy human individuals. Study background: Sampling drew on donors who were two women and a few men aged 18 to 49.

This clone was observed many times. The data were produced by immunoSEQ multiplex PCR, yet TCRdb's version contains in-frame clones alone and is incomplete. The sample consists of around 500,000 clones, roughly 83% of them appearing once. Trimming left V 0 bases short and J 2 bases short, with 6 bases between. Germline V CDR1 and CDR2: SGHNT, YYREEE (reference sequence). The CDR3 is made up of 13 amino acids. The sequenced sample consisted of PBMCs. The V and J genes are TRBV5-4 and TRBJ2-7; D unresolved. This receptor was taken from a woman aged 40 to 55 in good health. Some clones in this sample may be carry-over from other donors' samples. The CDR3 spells CASSLGLTYEQYF. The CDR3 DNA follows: TGTGCCAGCAGCTTGGGACTTACCTACGAGCAGTACTTC.